A selection of T cell receptor beta chains follows, all from one sample in a study of CD8 T cells in Susac syndrome. TCRdb passed the immunoSEQ multiplex PCR reads through MiXCR, listing each CDR3 protein once. The sample consists of about 120,000 distinct CDR3 sequences, approximately 93% of them appearing once. Sample: CD4+ T cells from PBMCs. The source of these receptors is a human donor with multiple sclerosis. The CDR3 runs from the conserved cysteine through the conserved F or W. Each record gives: V gene, D gene, clone size, J gene, CDR3 protein, CDR3 DNA. The D gene is left open where the match is weak. Size values are once, few and many counts, or a class for expanded clones, and some rows have none.

v_gene: TRBV12-3/TRBV12-4
d_gene: .
abundance: .
j_gene: TRBJ2-6
CDR3aa: CASSLGPNGANVLTF
CDR3nt: TGTGCCAGCAGTTTAGGACCGAATGGGGCCAACGTCCTGACTTTC

v_gene: TRBV29-1
d_gene: .
abundance: .
j_gene: TRBJ2-7
CDR3aa: CSVVTNSYEQYF
CDR3nt: TGCAGCGTTGTGACGAACTCCTACGAGCAGTACTTC

v_gene: TRBV6-5
d_gene: TRBD1
abundance: .
j_gene: TRBJ1-1
CDR3aa: CASSSDRENTEAFF
CDR3nt: TGTGCCAGCAGTTCGGACAGGGAGAACACTGAAGCTTTCTTT

v_gene: TRBV20-1
d_gene: TRBD2
abundance: once
j_gene: TRBJ2-5
CDR3aa: CSARGTSGGETQYF
CDR3nt: TGCAGTGCTAGGGGGACTAGCGGGGGTGAGACCCAGTACTTC

v_gene: TRBV2
d_gene: .
abundance: .
j_gene: TRBJ1-1
CDR3aa: CASSLMAVNTEAFF
CDR3nt: TGTGCCAGCAGCCTGATGGCCGTGAACACTGAAGCTTTCTTT

v_gene: TRBV5-1
d_gene: .
abundance: .
j_gene: TRBJ2-1
CDR3aa: CASSLARTTSYNEQFF
CDR3nt: TGCGCCAGCAGCTTGGCGCGGACTACATCATACAATGAGCAGTTCTTC

v_gene: TRBV29-1
d_gene: TRBD2
abundance: .
j_gene: TRBJ2-6
CDR3aa: CSVGGTSGSGANVLTF
CDR3nt: TGCAGCGTTGGTGGGACTAGCGGTTCAGGGGCCAACGTCCTGACTTTC

v_gene: TRBV24-1
d_gene: TRBD1
abundance: few
j_gene: TRBJ2-3
CDR3aa: CATSQPGQGTDTQYF
CDR3nt: TGTGCCACCAGTCAACCGGGACAGGGCACAGATACGCAGTATTTT

v_gene: TRBV2
d_gene: .
abundance: .
j_gene: TRBJ1-6
CDR3aa: CASSEALQAPISPLHF
CDR3nt: TGTGCCAGCAGTGAAGCGCTTCAGGCCCCCATATCACCCCTCCACTTT

v_gene: TRBV30
d_gene: .
abundance: .
j_gene: TRBJ1-1
CDR3aa: CAWGTVNTEAFF
CDR3nt: TGTGCCTGGGGGACGGTGAACACTGAAGCTTTCTTT

v_gene: TRBV20-1
d_gene: .
abundance: .
j_gene: TRBJ2-7
CDR3aa: CSASKRGPTDYEQYF
CDR3nt: TGCAGTGCTTCTAAACGGGGCCCTACGGACTACGAGCAGTACTTC

v_gene: TRBV7-2
d_gene: TRBD2
abundance: once
j_gene: TRBJ2-5
CDR3aa: CASSLSLLAGVETQYF
CDR3nt: TGTGCCAGCAGCTTATCGCTTCTAGCGGGGGTAGAGACCCAGTACTTC

v_gene: TRBV7-2
d_gene: .
abundance: .
j_gene: TRBJ2-5
CDR3aa: CASSLELPPGTQYF
CDR3nt: TGTGCCAGCAGCTTGGAACTTCCCCCAGGGACCCAGTACTTC

v_gene: TRBV20-1
d_gene: .
abundance: .
j_gene: TRBJ1-1
CDR3aa: CSARDPAGAVEAFF
CDR3nt: TGCAGTGCTAGAGATCCCGCGGGGGCGGTGGAAGCTTTCTTT

v_gene: TRBV7-2
d_gene: .
abundance: .
j_gene: TRBJ2-7
CDR3aa: CASSWGGLAEQYF
CDR3nt: TGTGCCAGCAGCTGGGGGGGCTTGGCCGAGCAGTACTTC

v_gene: TRBV23-1
d_gene: TRBD1
abundance: .
j_gene: TRBJ1-2
CDR3aa: CASSQPGQGKSGDYGYTF
CDR3nt: TGCGCCAGCAGTCAACCGGGACAGGGGAAGTCCGGGGACTATGGCTACACCTTC

v_gene: TRBV6-2/TRBV6-3
d_gene: .
abundance: .
j_gene: TRBJ1-4
CDR3aa: CASSYEYRSTNEKLFF
CDR3nt: TGTGCCAGCAGTTACGAGTACCGATCAACTAATGAAAAACTGTTTTTT

v_gene: TRBV30
d_gene: .
abundance: .
j_gene: TRBJ1-1
CDR3aa: CAWTLGGTEAFF
CDR3nt: TGTGCCTGGACCCTCGGGGGGACTGAAGCTTTCTTT

v_gene: TRBV5-1
d_gene: TRBD1
abundance: .
j_gene: TRBJ2-3
CDR3aa: CASSLLGGQEPDTRYF
CDR3nt: TGCGCCAGCAGCTTGTTAGGGGGACAGGAACCAGATACGCGGTATTTT

v_gene: TRBV4-2
d_gene: TRBD1
abundance: .
j_gene: TRBJ1-5
CDR3aa: CASSQDRENRPQHF
CDR3nt: TGTGCCAGCAGCCAGGACAGGGAGAATCGGCCCCAGCATTTT

v_gene: TRBV23-1
d_gene: TRBD1
abundance: .
j_gene: TRBJ1-1
CDR3aa: CASSQAHPGQGGENTEAFF
CDR3nt: TGCGCCAGCAGTCAAGCTCACCCGGGACAGGGAGGGGAGAACACTGAAGCTTTCTTT

v_gene: TRBV6-1
d_gene: TRBD1
abundance: .
j_gene: TRBJ1-5
CDR3aa: CASTKKTGRQSNQPQHF
CDR3nt: TGTGCCAGCACCAAAAAGACAGGGAGGCAGAGCAATCAGCCCCAGCATTTT

v_gene: TRBV14
d_gene: .
abundance: .
j_gene: TRBJ1-5
CDR3aa: CASSQASLMPQHF
CDR3nt: TGTGCCAGCAGCCAAGCTAGTTTGATGCCCCAGCATTTT

v_gene: TRBV5-1
d_gene: .
abundance: .
j_gene: TRBJ1-1
CDR3aa: CASSLVGGHNTEAFF
CDR3nt: TGCGCCAGCAGCTTGGTCGGGGGGCACAACACTGAAGCTTTCTTT

v_gene: TRBV6-5
d_gene: .
abundance: few
j_gene: TRBJ1-1
CDR3aa: CASSYRLNTEAFF
CDR3nt: TGTGCCAGCAGTTACAGGTTGAACACTGAAGCTTTCTTT

v_gene: TRBV6-4
d_gene: TRBD1
abundance: .
j_gene: TRBJ2-1
CDR3aa: CASMRDRASANEQFF
CDR3nt: TGTGCCAGCATGAGGGACAGGGCTTCGGCCAATGAGCAGTTCTTC

v_gene: TRBV7-9
d_gene: .
abundance: .
j_gene: TRBJ2-3
CDR3aa: CASSLGQWAGTDTQYF
CDR3nt: TGTGCCAGCAGCTTAGGGCAGTGGGCTGGCACAGATACGCAGTATTTT

v_gene: TRBV12-3/TRBV12-4
d_gene: .
abundance: .
j_gene: TRBJ1-5
CDR3aa: CASSDYRDQPQHF
CDR3nt: TGTGCCAGCAGTGACTACAGGGACCAGCCCCAGCATTTT

v_gene: TRBV5-1
d_gene: TRBD1
abundance: .
j_gene: TRBJ1-4
CDR3aa: CASSLQQGNEKLFF
CDR3nt: TGCGCCAGCAGCTTGCAACAGGGGAATGAAAAACTGTTTTTT

v_gene: TRBV7-2
d_gene: TRBD2
abundance: .
j_gene: TRBJ2-7
CDR3aa: CASSLEGASGDFSYEQYF
CDR3nt: TGTGCCAGCAGCTTAGAGGGGGCTAGCGGGGACTTCTCCTACGAGCAGTACTTC

v_gene: TRBV6-4
d_gene: TRBD1
abundance: .
j_gene: TRBJ1-1
CDR3aa: CASRPRQGDGHTEAFF
CDR3nt: TGTGCCAGCAGGCCCCGACAGGGGGATGGCCACACTGAAGCTTTCTTT

v_gene: TRBV12-3/TRBV12-4
d_gene: .
abundance: .
j_gene: TRBJ1-2
CDR3aa: CASSRQVNYGYTF
CDR3nt: TGTGCCAGCAGTCGACAGGTTAACTATGGCTACACCTTC

v_gene: TRBV6-2/TRBV6-3
d_gene: .
abundance: .
j_gene: TRBJ1-1
CDR3aa: CASNAGHNTEAFF
CDR3nt: TGTGCCAGCAATGCGGGACACAACACTGAAGCTTTCTTT

v_gene: TRBV11-2
d_gene: .
abundance: .
j_gene: TRBJ1-2
CDR3aa: CASSTTGYEGYTF
CDR3nt: TGTGCCAGCAGCACGACAGGTTATGAGGGCTACACCTTC

v_gene: TRBV4-1
d_gene: .
abundance: .
j_gene: TRBJ1-2
CDR3aa: CASSQDFPMTYGYTF
CDR3nt: TGCGCCAGCAGCCAAGATTTTCCCATGACGTATGGCTACACCTTC

v_gene: TRBV10-3
d_gene: TRBD1
abundance: .
j_gene: TRBJ1-1
CDR3aa: CAISVTGANTEAFF
CDR3nt: TGTGCCATCAGTGTGACAGGGGCCAACACTGAAGCTTTCTTT

v_gene: TRBV2
d_gene: .
abundance: once
j_gene: TRBJ1-1
CDR3aa: CASSWTAENTEAFF
CDR3nt: TGTGCCAGCAGTTGGACAGCAGAGAACACTGAAGCTTTCTTT

v_gene: TRBV25-1
d_gene: .
abundance: .
j_gene: TRBJ1-5
CDR3aa: CASSDGRNSGQPQHF
CDR3nt: TGTGCCAGCAGTGATGGCAGGAATTCCGGTCAGCCCCAGCATTTT

v_gene: TRBV7-2
d_gene: TRBD1
abundance: .
j_gene: TRBJ1-1
CDR3aa: CASSTRQGSTEAFF
CDR3nt: TGTGCCAGCAGCACGCGACAGGGTAGCACTGAAGCTTTCTTT

v_gene: TRBV6-1
d_gene: .
abundance: .
j_gene: TRBJ1-1
CDR3aa: CASSDFTEAFF
CDR3nt: TGTGCCAGCAGTGACTTCACTGAAGCTTTCTTT

v_gene: TRBV6-6
d_gene: .
abundance: .
j_gene: TRBJ1-1
CDR3aa: CASVTGISENTEAFF
CDR3nt: TGTGCCAGCGTTACAGGGATTTCGGAGAACACTGAAGCTTTCTTT

v_gene: TRBV6-6
d_gene: TRBD1
abundance: .
j_gene: TRBJ1-2
CDR3aa: CASRPTGGEGYTF
CDR3nt: TGTGCCAGCAGACCTACAGGGGGTGAGGGCTACACCTTC

v_gene: TRBV6-5
d_gene: TRBD1
abundance: .
j_gene: TRBJ2-1
CDR3aa: CASSRDRAFYNEQFF
CDR3nt: TGTGCCAGCTCCCGCGACAGGGCATTCTACAATGAGCAGTTCTTC

v_gene: TRBV13
d_gene: .
abundance: .
j_gene: TRBJ1-1
CDR3aa: CASSLVDGQLYTEAFF
CDR3nt: TGTGCCAGCAGCTTAGTCGACGGACAGCTATACACTGAAGCTTTCTTT

v_gene: TRBV11-2
d_gene: .
abundance: .
j_gene: TRBJ2-3
CDR3aa: CASSLFDRQYF
CDR3nt: TGTGCCAGCAGCTTATTTGACCGGCAGTATTTT

v_gene: TRBV7-9
d_gene: TRBD1
abundance: .
j_gene: TRBJ1-2
CDR3aa: CASSPPDRVYGYTF
CDR3nt: TGTGCCAGCAGCCCACCGGACAGGGTCTATGGCTACACCTTC

v_gene: TRBV5-1
d_gene: .
abundance: .
j_gene: TRBJ2-4
CDR3aa: CASSLVVRGIQYF
CDR3nt: TGCGCCAGCAGCTTGGTCGTGCGCGGCATTCAGTACTTC

v_gene: TRBV30
d_gene: .
abundance: once
j_gene: TRBJ2-2
CDR3aa: CAWSLRYTGELFF
CDR3nt: TGTGCCTGGAGTTTGAGGTACACCGGGGAGCTGTTTTTT

v_gene: TRBV12-3/TRBV12-4
d_gene: .
abundance: .
j_gene: TRBJ1-4
CDR3aa: CASSLGRGTYQSWTNEKLFF
CDR3nt: TGTGCCAGCAGTTTAGGTCGGGGCACGTACCAGAGTTGGACTAATGAAAAACTGTTTTTT

v_gene: TRBV20-1
d_gene: TRBD1
abundance: .
j_gene: TRBJ2-7
CDR3aa: CSGGTGAYEQYF
CDR3nt: TGCAGTGGCGGGACAGGGGCCTACGAGCAGTACTTC

v_gene: TRBV9
d_gene: TRBD2
abundance: .
j_gene: TRBJ2-1
CDR3aa: CASSVGGGARKQFF
CDR3nt: TGTGCCAGCAGCGTAGGCGGGGGGGCTCGGAAGCAGTTCTTC

v_gene: TRBV10-3
d_gene: TRBD1
abundance: .
j_gene: TRBJ1-4
CDR3aa: CAISERGLTNEKLFF
CDR3nt: TGTGCCATCAGTGAAAGGGGGCTCACTAATGAAAAACTGTTTTTT

v_gene: TRBV7-2
d_gene: .
abundance: .
j_gene: TRBJ1-6
CDR3aa: CASSLVWGTNSPLHF
CDR3nt: TGTGCCAGCAGCTTAGTCTGGGGTACCAATTCACCCCTCCACTTT

v_gene: TRBV18
d_gene: .
abundance: few
j_gene: TRBJ2-7
CDR3aa: CASSPPGGEQYF
CDR3nt: TGTGCCAGCTCACCACCCGGTGGGGAGCAGTACTTC

v_gene: TRBV9
d_gene: TRBD1
abundance: once
j_gene: TRBJ1-2
CDR3aa: CASSLEGTGRNYGYTF
CDR3nt: TGTGCCAGCAGCCTCGAAGGGACAGGCCGGAACTATGGCTACACCTTC

v_gene: TRBV20-1
d_gene: TRBD1
abundance: .
j_gene: TRBJ1-1
CDR3aa: CSALTGGPGGTEAFF
CDR3nt: TGCAGTGCTCTAACAGGGGGTCCGGGAGGCACTGAAGCTTTCTTT

v_gene: TRBV27
d_gene: .
abundance: .
j_gene: TRBJ1-6
CDR3aa: CASSGSWGNSPLHF
CDR3nt: TGTGCCAGCAGTGGGAGCTGGGGTAATTCACCCCTCCACTTT

v_gene: TRBV20-1
d_gene: TRBD1
abundance: once
j_gene: TRBJ2-7
CDR3aa: CSAGNPGQGPTYEQYF
CDR3nt: TGCAGTGCCGGGAATCCGGGACAGGGCCCCACCTACGAGCAGTACTTC